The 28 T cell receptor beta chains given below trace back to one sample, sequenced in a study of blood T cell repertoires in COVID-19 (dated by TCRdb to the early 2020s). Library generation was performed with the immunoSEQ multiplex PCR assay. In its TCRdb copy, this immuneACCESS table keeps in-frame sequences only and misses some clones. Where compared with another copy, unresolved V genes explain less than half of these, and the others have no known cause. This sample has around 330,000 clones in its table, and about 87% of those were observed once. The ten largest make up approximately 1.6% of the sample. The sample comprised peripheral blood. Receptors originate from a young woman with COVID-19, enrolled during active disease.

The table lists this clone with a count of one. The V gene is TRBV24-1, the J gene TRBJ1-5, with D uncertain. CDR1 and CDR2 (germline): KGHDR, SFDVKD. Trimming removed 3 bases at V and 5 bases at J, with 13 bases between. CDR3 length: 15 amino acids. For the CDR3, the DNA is TGTGCCACCAGTGATCCCCGCGGGGTCGATCAGCCCCAGCATTTT. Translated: CATSDPRGVDQPQHF.

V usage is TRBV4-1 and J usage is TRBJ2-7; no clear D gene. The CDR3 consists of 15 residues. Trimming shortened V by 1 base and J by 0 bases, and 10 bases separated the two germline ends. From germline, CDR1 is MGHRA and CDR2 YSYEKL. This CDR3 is CASSQVASSSYEQYF. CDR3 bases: TGCGCCAGCAGCCAAGTTGCGTCGAGCTCCTACGAGCAGTACTTC.

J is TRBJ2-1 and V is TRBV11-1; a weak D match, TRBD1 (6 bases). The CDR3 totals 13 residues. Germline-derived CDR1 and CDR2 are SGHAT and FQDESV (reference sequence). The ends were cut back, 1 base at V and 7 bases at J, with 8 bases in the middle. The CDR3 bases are TGTGCCAGCAGCTTAGATAGGGGGAATGAGCAGTTCTTC. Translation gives CASSLDRGNEQFF.

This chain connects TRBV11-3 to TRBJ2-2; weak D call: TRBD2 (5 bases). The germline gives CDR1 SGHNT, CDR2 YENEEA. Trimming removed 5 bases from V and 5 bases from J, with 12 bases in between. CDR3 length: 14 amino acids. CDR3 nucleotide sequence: TGTGCCAGCAGCCGCCGGGGAGAGACCGGGGAGCTGTTTTTT. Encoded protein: CASSRRGETGELFF.

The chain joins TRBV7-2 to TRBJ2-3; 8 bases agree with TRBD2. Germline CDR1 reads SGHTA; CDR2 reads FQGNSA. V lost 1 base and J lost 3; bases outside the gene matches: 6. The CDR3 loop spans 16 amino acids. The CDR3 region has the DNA TGTGCCAGCAGCTTAGTCGCGGGGGGCACGACAGATACGCAGTATTTT. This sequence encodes CASSLVAGGTTDTQYF.

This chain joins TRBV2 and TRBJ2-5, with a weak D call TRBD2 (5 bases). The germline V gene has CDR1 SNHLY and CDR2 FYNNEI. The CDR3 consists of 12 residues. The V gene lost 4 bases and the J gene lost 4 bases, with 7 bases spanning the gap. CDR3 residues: CASSGGAETQYF. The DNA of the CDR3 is TGTGCCAGCAGTGGGGGAGCAGAGACCCAGTACTTC.

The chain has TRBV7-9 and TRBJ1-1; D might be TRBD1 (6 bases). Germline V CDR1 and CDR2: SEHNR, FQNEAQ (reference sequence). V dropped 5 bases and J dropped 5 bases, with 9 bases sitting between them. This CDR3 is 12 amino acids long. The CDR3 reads CASSQQGTEAFF. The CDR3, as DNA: TGTGCCAGCAGCCAGCAGGGGACTGAAGCTTTCTTT.

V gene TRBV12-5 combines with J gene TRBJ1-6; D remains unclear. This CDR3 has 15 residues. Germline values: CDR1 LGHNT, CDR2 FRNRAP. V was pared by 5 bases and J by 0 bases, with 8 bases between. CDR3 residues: CASGPGSSYNSPLHF. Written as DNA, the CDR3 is TGTGCTAGTGGTCCCGGGAGCTCCTATAATTCACCCCTCCACTTT.

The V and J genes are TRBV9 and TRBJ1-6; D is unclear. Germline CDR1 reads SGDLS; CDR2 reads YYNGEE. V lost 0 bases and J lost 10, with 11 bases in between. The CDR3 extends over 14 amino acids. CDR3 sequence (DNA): TGTGCCAGCAGCGTAGGTCAACCGGGGTCACCCCTCCACTTT. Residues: CASSVGQPGSPLHF. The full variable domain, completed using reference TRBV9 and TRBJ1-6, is DSGVTQTPKHLITATGQRVTLRCSPRSGDLSVYWYQQSLDQGLQFLIQYYNGEERAKGNILERFSAQQFPDLHSELNLSSLELGDSALYFCASSVGQPGSPLHFGNGTRLTVT.

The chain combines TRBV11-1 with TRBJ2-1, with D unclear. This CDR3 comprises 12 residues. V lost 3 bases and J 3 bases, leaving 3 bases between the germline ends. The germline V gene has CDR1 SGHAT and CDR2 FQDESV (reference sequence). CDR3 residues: CASSFIYNEQFF. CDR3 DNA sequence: TGTGCCAGCAGCTTTATCTACAATGAGCAGTTCTTC.

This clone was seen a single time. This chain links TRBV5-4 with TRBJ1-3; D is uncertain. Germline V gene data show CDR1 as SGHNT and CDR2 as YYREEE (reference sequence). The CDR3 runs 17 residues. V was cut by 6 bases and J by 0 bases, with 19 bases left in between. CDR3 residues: CASTLPAFYDSGNTIYF. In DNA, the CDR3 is TGTGCCAGCACTCTCCCCGCGTTCTACGACTCTGGAAACACCATATATTTT.

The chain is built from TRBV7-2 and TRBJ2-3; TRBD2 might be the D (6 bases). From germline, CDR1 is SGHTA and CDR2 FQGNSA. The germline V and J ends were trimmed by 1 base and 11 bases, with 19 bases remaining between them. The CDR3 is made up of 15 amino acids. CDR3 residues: CASSLGDHRGTWQYF. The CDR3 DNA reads TGTGCCAGCAGCTTAGGTGACCATCGGGGGACTTGGCAGTATTTT.

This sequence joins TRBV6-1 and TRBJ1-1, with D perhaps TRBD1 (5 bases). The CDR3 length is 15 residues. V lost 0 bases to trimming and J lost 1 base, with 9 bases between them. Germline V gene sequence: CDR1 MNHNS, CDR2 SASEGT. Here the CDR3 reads CASSEAPGGNTEAFF. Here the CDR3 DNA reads TGTGCCAGCAGTGAAGCCCCCGGGGGGAACACTGAAGCTTTCTTT.

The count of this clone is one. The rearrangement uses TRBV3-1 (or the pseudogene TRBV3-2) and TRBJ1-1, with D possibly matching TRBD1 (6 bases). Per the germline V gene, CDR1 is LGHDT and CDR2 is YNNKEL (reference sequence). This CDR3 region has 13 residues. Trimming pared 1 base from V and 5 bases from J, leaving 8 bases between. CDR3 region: CASSQATGTEAFF. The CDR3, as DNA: TGTGCCAGCAGCCAAGCCACAGGGACTGAAGCTTTCTTT.

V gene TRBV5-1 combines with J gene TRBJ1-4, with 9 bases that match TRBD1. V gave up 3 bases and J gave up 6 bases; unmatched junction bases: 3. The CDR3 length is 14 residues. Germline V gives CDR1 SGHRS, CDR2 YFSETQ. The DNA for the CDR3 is TGCGCCAGCAGCTGGACAGGGGCTTATGAAAAACTGTTTTTT. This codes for CASSWTGAYEKLFF.

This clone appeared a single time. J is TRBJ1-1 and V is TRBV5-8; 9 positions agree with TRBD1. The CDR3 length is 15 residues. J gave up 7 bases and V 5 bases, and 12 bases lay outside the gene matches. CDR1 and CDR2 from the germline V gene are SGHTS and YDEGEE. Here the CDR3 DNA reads TGTGCCAGCAGTTTCTACGGGACAGGGATAAATGAAGCTTTCTTT. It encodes CASSFYGTGINEAFF.

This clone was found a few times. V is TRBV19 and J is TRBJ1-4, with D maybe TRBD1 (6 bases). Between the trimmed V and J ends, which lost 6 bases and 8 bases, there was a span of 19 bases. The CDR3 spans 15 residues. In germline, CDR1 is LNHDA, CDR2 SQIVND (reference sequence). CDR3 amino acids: CASSETGISIEKLFF. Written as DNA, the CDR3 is TGTGCCAGTAGCGAAACAGGGATAAGCATCGAAAAACTGTTTTTT.

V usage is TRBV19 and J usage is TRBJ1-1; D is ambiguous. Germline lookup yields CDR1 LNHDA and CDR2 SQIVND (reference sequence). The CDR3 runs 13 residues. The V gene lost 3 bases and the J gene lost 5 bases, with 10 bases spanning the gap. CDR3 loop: CASSMAQWTEAFF. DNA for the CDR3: TGTGCCAGTAGTATGGCCCAATGGACTGAAGCTTTCTTT.

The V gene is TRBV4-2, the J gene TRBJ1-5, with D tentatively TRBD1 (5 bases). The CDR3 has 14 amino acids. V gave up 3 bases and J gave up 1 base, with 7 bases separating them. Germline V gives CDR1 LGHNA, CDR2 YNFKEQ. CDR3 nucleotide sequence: TGTGCCAGCAGCCAGGGGGGGAGCAATCAGCCCCAGCATTTT. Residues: CASSQGGSNQPQHF.

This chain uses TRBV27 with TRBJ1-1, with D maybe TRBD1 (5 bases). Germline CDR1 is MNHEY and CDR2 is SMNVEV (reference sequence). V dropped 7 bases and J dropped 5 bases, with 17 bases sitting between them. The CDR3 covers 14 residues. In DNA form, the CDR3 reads TGTGCCAGCACCCCAGGCGGGGGGGGGACTGAAGCTTTCTTT. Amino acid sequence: CASTPGGGGTEAFF.

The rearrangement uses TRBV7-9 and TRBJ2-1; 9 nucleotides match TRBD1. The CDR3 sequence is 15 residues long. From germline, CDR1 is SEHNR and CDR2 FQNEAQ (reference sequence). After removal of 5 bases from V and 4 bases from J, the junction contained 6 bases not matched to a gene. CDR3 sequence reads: CASSRSGQGYNEQFF. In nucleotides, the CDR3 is TGTGCCAGCAGCCGATCGGGACAGGGTTACAATGAGCAGTTCTTC. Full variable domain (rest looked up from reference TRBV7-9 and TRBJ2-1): DTGVSQNPRHKITKRGQNVTFRCDPISEHNRLYWYRQTLGQGPEFLTYFQNEAQLEKSRLLSDRFSAERPKGSFSTLEIQRTEQGDSAMYLCASSRSGQGYNEQFFGPGTRLTVL.

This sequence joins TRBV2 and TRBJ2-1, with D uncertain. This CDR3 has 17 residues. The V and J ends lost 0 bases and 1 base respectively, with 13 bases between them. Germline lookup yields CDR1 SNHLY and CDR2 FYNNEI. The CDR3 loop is CASSEAHGSFSYNEQFF. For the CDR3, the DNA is TGTGCCAGCAGTGAAGCGCATGGTAGCTTTTCCTACAATGAGCAGTTCTTC.

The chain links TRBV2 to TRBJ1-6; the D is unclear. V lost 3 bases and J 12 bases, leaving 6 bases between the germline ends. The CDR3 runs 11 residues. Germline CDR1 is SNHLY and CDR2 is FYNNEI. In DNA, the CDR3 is TGTGCCAGCAGTGAGGCGGGACCCCTCCACTTT. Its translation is CASSEAGPLHF.

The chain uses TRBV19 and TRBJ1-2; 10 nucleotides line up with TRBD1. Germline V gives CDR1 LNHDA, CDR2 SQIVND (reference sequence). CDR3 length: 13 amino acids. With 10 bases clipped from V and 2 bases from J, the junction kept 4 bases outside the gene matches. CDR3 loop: CATSGQGNYGYTF. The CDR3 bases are TGTGCCACCTCGGGACAGGGGAACTATGGCTACACCTTC.

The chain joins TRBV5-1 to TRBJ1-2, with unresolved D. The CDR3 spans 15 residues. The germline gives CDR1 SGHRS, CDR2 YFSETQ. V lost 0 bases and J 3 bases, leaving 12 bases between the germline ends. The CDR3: CASSLDADWDYGYTF. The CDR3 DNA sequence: TGCGCCAGCAGCTTGGATGCGGACTGGGACTATGGCTACACCTTC. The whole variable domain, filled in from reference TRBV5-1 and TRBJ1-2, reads KAGVTQTPRYLIKTRGQQVTLSCSPISGHRSVSWYQQTPGQGLQFLFEYFSETQRNKGNFPGRFSGRQFSNSRSEMNVSTLELGDSALYLCASSLDADWDYGYTFGSGTRLTVV.

The CDR3 loop is CASSLKYEGETQYF. In DNA, the CDR3 is TGTGCCAGCAGCTTAAAGTATGAGGGAGAGACCCAGTACTTC. The V call is TRBV7-2, the J call TRBJ2-5, with a possible D match to TRBD2 (5 bases). Germline CDR1 and CDR2: SGHTA and FQGNSA. Between the trimmed V and J ends, which lost 2 bases and 4 bases, there was a span of 11 bases. CDR3 size: 14 residues.

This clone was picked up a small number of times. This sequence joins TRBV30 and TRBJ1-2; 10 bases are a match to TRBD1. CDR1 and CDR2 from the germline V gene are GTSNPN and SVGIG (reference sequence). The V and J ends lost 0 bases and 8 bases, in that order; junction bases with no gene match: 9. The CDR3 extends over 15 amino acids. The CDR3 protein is CAWSVLSGTGEGYTF. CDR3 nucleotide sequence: TGTGCCTGGAGTGTACTGAGCGGGACAGGGGAGGGCTACACCTTC.

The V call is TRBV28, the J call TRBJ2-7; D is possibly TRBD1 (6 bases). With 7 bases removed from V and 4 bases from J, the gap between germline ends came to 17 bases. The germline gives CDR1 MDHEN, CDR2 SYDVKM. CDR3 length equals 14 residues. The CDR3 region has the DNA TGTGCCAGCAAGCCAGGGGCGGGCTCTTACGAGCAGTACGTC. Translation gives CASKPGAGSYEQYV.